This passage covers 17 T cell receptor beta chains from one sample sequenced in a study of T cell responses to AZD1222 COVID-19 vaccine. The assay was immunoSEQ multiplex PCR, and TCRdb's table has in-frame clones only and misses some. This table has 110,000 to 150,000 clones, about 92% appearing once. Material: peripheral blood, obtained on day 0 of AZD1222 vaccination. The source of these receptors is an adult in good health.

The genes are TRBV2 and TRBJ2-7; 8 bases are a match to TRBD1. The V and J ends lost 7 bases and 1 base, in that order; junction bases with no gene match: 3. The CDR3 totals 13 residues. Germline assignment: CDR1 SNHLY and CDR2 FYNNEI. This CDR3 is CASKRTGSYEQYF. The CDR3 DNA reads as TGTGCCAGCAAGAGGACAGGGTCCTACGAGCAGTACTTC.

This clone was found a few times. The DNA for the CDR3 is TGCGCCAGCAGCCAAGAGAGTATCGGAGGGTACGAGCAGTACTTC. Its protein product is CASSQESIGGYEQYF. V usage is TRBV4-3 and J usage is TRBJ2-7; D possibly corresponds to TRBD2 (6 bases). Germline V CDR1 and CDR2: LGHNA, YSLEER. V lost 0 bases and J lost 4, with 13 bases in between. There are 15 residues in the CDR3.

The chain carries TRBV18 and TRBJ1-4; D is unresolved. Trimming stripped 2 bases from V and 6 bases from J, with 13 bases between. CDR3 length: 15 amino acids. Germline loops: CDR1 KGHSH, CDR2 LQKENI. The CDR3: CASSPWGSPDEKLFF. DNA of the CDR3: TGTGCCAGCTCACCATGGGGTAGTCCGGATGAAAAACTGTTTTTT.

The chain carries TRBV20-1 and TRBJ1-2; 9 nucleotides line up with TRBD1. CDR3 length: 16 residues. Per the germline V gene, CDR1 is DFQATT and CDR2 is SNEGSKA (reference sequence). V shed 3 bases and J 5 bases; nucleotides not matched to a gene: 13. The CDR3 reads CSASLSGTGFGYGYTF. Written as DNA, the CDR3 is TGCAGTGCTAGTCTATCCGGGACAGGGTTTGGTTATGGCTACACCTTC.

This chain links TRBV5-1 with TRBJ2-1; D is perhaps TRBD1 or TRBD2 (6 bases each). Trimming took off 6 bases at V and 0 bases at J, with 13 bases between the two ends. The germline CDR1 and CDR2 sequences are SGHRS and YFSETQ. CDR3 length: 15 residues. CDR3 amino acids: CASNRGTYSYNEQFF. CDR3 DNA sequence: TGCGCCAGCAATCGCGGGACATACTCCTACAATGAGCAGTTCTTC.

The chain employs TRBV2 and TRBJ1-4; the D is unclear. Per the germline V gene, CDR1 is SNHLY and CDR2 is FYNNEI. CDR3 length: 15 residues. V was shortened by 2 bases and J by 1 base, with 8 bases between the two germline ends. Here the CDR3 reads CASSEWAGTNEKLFF. The DNA for the CDR3 is TGTGCCAGCAGTGAATGGGCGGGAACTAATGAAAAACTGTTTTTT.

This chain connects TRBV3-1 (or the pseudogene TRBV3-2) to TRBJ2-7, with 9 positions matching TRBD1. Per germline, CDR1 LGHDT and CDR2 YNNKEL (reference sequence). This CDR3 has 14 amino acids. V lost 6 bases to trimming and J lost 0 bases; unmatched junction nucleotides: 3. In DNA, the CDR3 is TGTGCCAGCAGTGACAGGGGGTTCTCCTACGAGCAGTACTTC. This translates into CASSDRGFSYEQYF.

This sequence joins TRBV3-1 (or the pseudogene TRBV3-2) and TRBJ2-7, with a possible D match to TRBD1 (6 bases). The V gene's germline CDR1 is LGHDT and CDR2 YNNKEL (reference sequence). The V end was cut by 5 bases, the J end by 1 base, with 9 bases between. The CDR3 spans 13 residues. CDR3 protein: CASSSTGSYEQYF. Written as DNA, the CDR3 is TGTGCCAGCAGCAGTACAGGGTCCTACGAGCAGTACTTC.

The chain employs TRBV7-9 and TRBJ1-6; perhaps TRBD1 as D (6 bases). The V and J ends lost 4 bases and 0 bases respectively, with 7 bases between them. Germline assignment: CDR1 SEHNR and CDR2 FQNEAQ (reference sequence). The CDR3 totals 15 residues. CDR3 sequence: CASSSRGSYNSPLHF. As DNA, the CDR3 is TGTGCCAGCAGCTCCAGGGGCTCCTATAATTCACCCCTCCACTTT.

This clone was recorded only once. The chain uses TRBV7-2 and TRBJ2-2; D could derive from TRBD1 or TRBD2 (6 bases each). Trimming took 9 bases from V and 0 from J, leaving 11 bases between them. There are 14 residues in the CDR3. Germline-derived CDR1 and CDR2 are SGHTA and FQGNSA. The CDR3 loop reads CASFGGPNTGELFF. In DNA form, the CDR3 reads TGTGCCAGTTTCGGGGGCCCGAACACCGGGGAGCTGTTTTTT.

This sequence joins TRBV18 and TRBJ1-1; D is unclear. There are 16 residues in the CDR3. Germline CDR1 is KGHSH and CDR2 is LQKENI. V was pared by 3 bases and J by 1 base, with 15 bases between. The CDR3 bases are TGTGCCAGCTCACCCACCTATATGAGGACGAACACTGAAGCTTTCTTT. It is translated as CASSPTYMRTNTEAFF.

This clone was seen only once. The J gene is TRBJ2-1, the V gene TRBV19, with D possibly being TRBD2 (5 bases). The germline CDR1 and CDR2 sequences are LNHDA and SQIVND (reference sequence). There are 17 residues in the CDR3. V gave up 4 bases and J gave up 6 bases, with 22 bases separating them. The CDR3 reads CASSSTSPGFSGNEQFF. DNA for the CDR3: TGTGCCAGTAGTAGTACTAGTCCTGGTTTTTCTGGCAATGAGCAGTTCTTC.

This sequence joins TRBV5-1 and TRBJ2-2; D possibly uses TRBD1 or TRBD2 (5 bases each). The CDR3 is 15 amino acids. CDR1 is SGHRS, CDR2 YFSETQ, per germline. Trimming cost V 3 bases and J 6 bases, with 15 bases left between them. In DNA form, the CDR3 reads TGCGCCAGCAGCTCCCGGGACCCCAGCGCCGGGGAGCTGTTTTTT. Translating it yields CASSSRDPSAGELFF.

The rearrangement links TRBV9 to TRBJ2-3, with unresolved D. With 3 bases removed from V and 1 base from J, the gap between germline ends came to 12 bases. There are 15 residues in the CDR3. Germline assignment: CDR1 SGDLS and CDR2 YYNGEE. In DNA, the CDR3 is TGTGCCAGCAGCGAGAAGAATTTGGGCACAGATACGCAGTATTTT. This translates into CASSEKNLGTDTQYF.

The chain combines TRBV10-3 with TRBJ1-6; 9 nucleotides line up with TRBD1. The germline CDR1 and CDR2 sequences are ENHRY and SYGVKD. The V segment lost 4 bases and the J segment 10 bases; nucleotides outside the gene matches: 5. The length of the CDR3 is 14 residues. The CDR3 protein is CAISARTGESPLHF. As DNA, the CDR3 is TGTGCCATCAGTGCAAGGACAGGGGAGTCACCCCTCCACTTT.

The J gene is TRBJ1-5, the V gene TRBV2, with no clear D. Per germline, CDR1 SNHLY and CDR2 FYNNEI. The CDR3 has 17 residues. V lost 7 bases and J 7 bases, leaving 26 bases between the germline ends. The CDR3 loop reads CASNSQLGTVYGQPQHF. CDR3 nucleotide sequence: TGTGCCAGCAATTCCCAGTTGGGTACAGTATACGGACAGCCCCAGCATTTT. Drawing the rest from reference TRBV2 and TRBJ1-5, the complete variable domain is EPEVTQTPSHQVTQMGQEVILRCVPISNHLYFYWYRQILGQKVEFLVSFYNNEISEKSEIFDDQFSVERPDGSNFTLKIRSTKLEDSAMYFCASNSQLGTVYGQPQHFGDGTRLSIL.

This clone was observed a single time. The chain employs TRBV9 and TRBJ2-7; 9 bases fit TRBD1. The CDR3 has 15 residues. Trimming cost V 0 bases and J 4 bases; bases outside gene matches: 5. CDR1 is SGDLS and CDR2 is YYNGEE in the germline V gene. The CDR3 loop is CASSVAWGQGYEQYF. CDR3 nucleotides: TGTGCCAGCAGCGTAGCGTGGGGACAGGGATACGAGCAGTACTTC. Drawing the rest from reference TRBV9 and TRBJ2-7, the complete variable domain is DSGVTQTPKHLITATGQRVTLRCSPRSGDLSVYWYQQSLDQGLQFLIQYYNGEERAKGNILERFSAQQFPDLHSELNLSSLELGDSALYFCASSVAWGQGYEQYFGPGTRLTVT.